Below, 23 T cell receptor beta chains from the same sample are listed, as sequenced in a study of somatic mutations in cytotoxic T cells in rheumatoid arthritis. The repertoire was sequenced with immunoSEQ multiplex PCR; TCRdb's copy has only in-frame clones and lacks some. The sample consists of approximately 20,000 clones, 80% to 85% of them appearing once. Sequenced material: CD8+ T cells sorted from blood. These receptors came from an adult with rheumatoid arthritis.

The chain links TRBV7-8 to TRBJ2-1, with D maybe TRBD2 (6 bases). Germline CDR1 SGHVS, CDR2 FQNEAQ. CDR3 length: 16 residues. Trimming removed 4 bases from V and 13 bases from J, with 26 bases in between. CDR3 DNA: TGTGCCAGCAGCTCAGGCCACGGGCTAGCGAGCGTAACCCAGTTCTTC. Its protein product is CASSSGHGLASVTQFF.

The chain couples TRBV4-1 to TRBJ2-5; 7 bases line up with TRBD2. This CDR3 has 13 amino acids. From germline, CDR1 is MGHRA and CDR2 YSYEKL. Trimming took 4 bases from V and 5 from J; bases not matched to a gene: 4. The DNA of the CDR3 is TGCGCCAGCAGCCGGAGGGAGGGGGAGACCCAGTACTTC. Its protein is CASSRREGETQYF.

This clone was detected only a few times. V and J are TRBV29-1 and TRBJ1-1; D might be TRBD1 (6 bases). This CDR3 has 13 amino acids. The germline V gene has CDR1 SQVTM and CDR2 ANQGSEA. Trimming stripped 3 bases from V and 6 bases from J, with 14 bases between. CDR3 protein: CSVDTGSNAEAFF. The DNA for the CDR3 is TGCAGCGTTGACACAGGGTCCAACGCTGAAGCTTTCTTT.

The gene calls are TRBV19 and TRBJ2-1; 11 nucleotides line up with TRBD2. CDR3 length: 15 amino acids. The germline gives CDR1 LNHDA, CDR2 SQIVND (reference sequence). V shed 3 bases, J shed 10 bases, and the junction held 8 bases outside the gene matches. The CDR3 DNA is TGTGCCAGTAGTATCGGGGTAGCGGGAGGGCGGGAGCAGTTCTTC. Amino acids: CASSIGVAGGREQFF. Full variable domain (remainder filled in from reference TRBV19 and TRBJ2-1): DGGITQSPKYLFRKEGQNVTLSCEQNLNHDAMYWYRQDPGQGLRLIYYSQIVNDFQKGDIAEGYSVSREKKESFPLTVTSAQKNPTAFYLCASSIGVAGGREQFFGPGTRLTVL.

The CDR3 region is CASSLQGDTEAFF. The CDR3 region has the DNA TGCGCCAGCAGCTTACAGGGGGACACTGAAGCTTTCTTT. This rearrangement joins TRBV5-1 to TRBJ1-1; TRBD1 matches at 8 bases. Losses at the gene ends were 2 bases for V and 3 bases for J; bases not matched to a gene: 0. Per the germline V gene, CDR1 is SGHRS and CDR2 is YFSETQ. This CDR3 region has 13 residues.

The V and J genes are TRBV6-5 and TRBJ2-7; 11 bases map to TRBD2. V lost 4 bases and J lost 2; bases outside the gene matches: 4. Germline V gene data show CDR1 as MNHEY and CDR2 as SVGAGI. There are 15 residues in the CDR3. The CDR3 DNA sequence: TGTGCCAGCAGTTTCGCGACTAGCGGGACCTACGAGCAGTACTTC. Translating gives CASSFATSGTYEQYF.

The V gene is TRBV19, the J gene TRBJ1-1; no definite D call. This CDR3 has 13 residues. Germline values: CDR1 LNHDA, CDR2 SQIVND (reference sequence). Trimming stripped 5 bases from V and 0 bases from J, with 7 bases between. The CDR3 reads CASSAGVNTEAFF. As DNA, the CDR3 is TGTGCCAGTAGTGCTGGGGTGAACACTGAAGCTTTCTTT.

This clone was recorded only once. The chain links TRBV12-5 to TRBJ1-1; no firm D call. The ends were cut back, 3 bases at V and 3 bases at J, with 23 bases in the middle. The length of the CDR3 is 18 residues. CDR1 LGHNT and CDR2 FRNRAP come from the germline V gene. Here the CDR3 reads CASGFGRDGDPLDTEAFF. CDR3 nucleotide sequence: TGTGCTAGTGGTTTTGGTCGAGACGGGGATCCTCTCGACACTGAAGCTTTCTTT.

The CDR3 bases are TGTGCCAGCAGCTTAGGGGGCCTAGCGGGGGCCCCCCTGGGGCAGTTCTTC. This encodes CASSLGGLAGAPLGQFF. The chain joins TRBV11-2 to TRBJ2-1; 10 bases line up with TRBD2. With V trimmed by 1 base and J by 12 bases, 15 bases remained unmatched. The CDR3 spans 17 residues. CDR1 is SGHAT, CDR2 FQNNGV, per germline.

CDR3 loop: CASSVEGQPAGNTIYF. CDR3 in DNA: TGTGCCAGCAGCGTAGAGGGACAGCCCGCTGGAAACACCATATATTTT. The chain links TRBV9 to TRBJ1-3; 7 bases fit TRBD1. With V trimmed by 0 bases and J by 2 bases, 5 bases remained unmatched. The CDR3 length is 16 residues. Germline V gene lookup returns CDR1 SGDLS and CDR2 YYNGEE. The variable domain in full, with the rest retrieved from reference TRBV9 and TRBJ1-3, is DSGVTQTPKHLITATGQRVTLRCSPRSGDLSVYWYQQSLDQGLQFLIQYYNGEERAKGNILERFSAQQFPDLHSELNLSSLELGDSALYFCASSVEGQPAGNTIYFGEGSWLTVV.

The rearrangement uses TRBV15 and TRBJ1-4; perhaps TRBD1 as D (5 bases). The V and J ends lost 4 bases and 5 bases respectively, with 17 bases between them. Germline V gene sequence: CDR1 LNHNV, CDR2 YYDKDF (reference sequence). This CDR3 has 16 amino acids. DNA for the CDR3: TGTGCCACCAGCACCCCGTTCGGGGCCGGGAATGAAAAACTGTTTTTT. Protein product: CATSTPFGAGNEKLFF.

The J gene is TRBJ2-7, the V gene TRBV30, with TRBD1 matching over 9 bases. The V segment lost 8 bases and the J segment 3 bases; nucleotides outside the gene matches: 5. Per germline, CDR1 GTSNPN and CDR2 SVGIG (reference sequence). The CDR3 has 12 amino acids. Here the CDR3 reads CAGRDRVYEQYF. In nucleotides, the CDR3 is TGTGCCGGAAGGGACAGGGTCTACGAGCAGTACTTC.

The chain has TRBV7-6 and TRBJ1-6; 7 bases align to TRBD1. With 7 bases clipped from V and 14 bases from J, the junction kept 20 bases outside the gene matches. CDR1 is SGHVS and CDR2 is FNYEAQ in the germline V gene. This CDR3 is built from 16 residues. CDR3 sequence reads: CASNSKLGGTAFTLHF. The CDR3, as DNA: TGTGCCAGCAACTCAAAGCTCGGGGGGACAGCCTTCACCCTCCACTTT.

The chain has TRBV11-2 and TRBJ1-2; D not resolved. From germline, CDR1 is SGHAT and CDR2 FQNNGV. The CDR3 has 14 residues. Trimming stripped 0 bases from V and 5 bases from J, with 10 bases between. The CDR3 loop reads CASSLDSQTYGYTF. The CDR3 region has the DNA TGTGCCAGCAGCTTAGATTCCCAGACATATGGCTACACCTTC.

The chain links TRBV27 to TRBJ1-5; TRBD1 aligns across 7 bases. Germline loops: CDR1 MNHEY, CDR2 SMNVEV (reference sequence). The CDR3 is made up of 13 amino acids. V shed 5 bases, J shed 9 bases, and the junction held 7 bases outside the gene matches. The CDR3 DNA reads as TGTGCCAGCAGTCCCACTACAGGGGCGCCCCAGCATTTT. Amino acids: CASSPTTGAPQHF.

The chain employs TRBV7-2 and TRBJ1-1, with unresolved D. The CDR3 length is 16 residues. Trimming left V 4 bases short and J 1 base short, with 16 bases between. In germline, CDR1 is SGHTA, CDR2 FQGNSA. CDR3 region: CASSSTPRETNTEAFF. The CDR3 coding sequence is TGTGCCAGCAGCTCCACACCACGGGAAACGAACACTGAAGCTTTCTTT. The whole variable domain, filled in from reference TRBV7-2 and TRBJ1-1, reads GAGVSQSPSNKVTEKGKDVELRCDPISGHTALYWYRQSLGQGLEFLIYFQGNSAPDKSGLPSDRFSAERTGGSVSTLTIQRTQQEDSAVYLCASSSTPRETNTEAFFGQGTRLTVV.

CDR3 protein: CASSLVGGELFF. Here the CDR3 DNA reads TGTGCCAGCAGCTTAGTCGGCGGGGAGCTGTTTTTT. This chain uses TRBV11-3 with TRBJ2-2; D gene ambiguous. Per the germline V gene, CDR1 is SGHNT and CDR2 is YENEEA. V lost 1 base, J lost 7 bases, and 4 bases lay in between. The CDR3 is made up of 12 amino acids.

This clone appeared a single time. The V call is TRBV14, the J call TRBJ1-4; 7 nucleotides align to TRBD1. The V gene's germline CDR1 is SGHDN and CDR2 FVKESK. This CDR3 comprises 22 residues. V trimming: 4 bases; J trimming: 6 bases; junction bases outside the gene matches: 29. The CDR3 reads CASSPTRRRQGLLVERDEKLFF. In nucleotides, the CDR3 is TGTGCCAGCAGCCCAACTAGGAGGAGACAGGGACTATTGGTAGAGCGGGATGAAAAACTGTTTTTT.

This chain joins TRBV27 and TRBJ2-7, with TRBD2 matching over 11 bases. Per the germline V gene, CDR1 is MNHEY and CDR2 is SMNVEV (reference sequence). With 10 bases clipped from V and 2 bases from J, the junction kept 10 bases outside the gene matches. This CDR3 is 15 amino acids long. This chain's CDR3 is CATLETSGNPYEQYF. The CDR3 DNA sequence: TGTGCCACTTTGGAGACTAGCGGGAATCCCTACGAGCAGTACTTC.

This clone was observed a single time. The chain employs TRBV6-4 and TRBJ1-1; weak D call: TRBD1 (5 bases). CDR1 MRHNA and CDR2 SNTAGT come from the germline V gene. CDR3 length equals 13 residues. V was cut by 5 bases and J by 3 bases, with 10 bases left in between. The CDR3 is CASSWGEDTEAFF. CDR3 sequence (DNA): TGTGCCAGCAGTTGGGGGGAGGACACTGAAGCTTTCTTT.

The CDR3 spells CASSLSLGGDYEQYF. DNA for the CDR3: TGTGCCAGCAGCTTAAGCCTTGGGGGGGACTACGAGCAGTACTTC. V usage is TRBV7-9 and J usage is TRBJ2-7; 7 nucleotides agree with TRBD2. The CDR3 totals 15 residues. Germline trimming cut 2 bases from V and 3 bases from J; bases unmatched to any gene: 7. Germline V gene lookup returns CDR1 SEHNR and CDR2 FQNEAQ (reference sequence).

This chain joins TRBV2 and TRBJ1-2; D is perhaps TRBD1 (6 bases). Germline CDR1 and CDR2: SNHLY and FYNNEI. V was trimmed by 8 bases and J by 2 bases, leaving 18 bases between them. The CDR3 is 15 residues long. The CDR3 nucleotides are TGTGCCAGCGGTAAATACAGGGTTCTCAACTATGGCTACACCTTC. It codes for CASGKYRVLNYGYTF.

The CDR3 is CASEDLRDNTDTQYF. CDR3 bases: TGTGCCAGCGAGGATCTTCGGGACAACACAGATACGCAGTATTTT. The genes are TRBV9 and TRBJ2-3; perhaps TRBD1 as D (6 bases). The germline gives CDR1 SGDLS, CDR2 YYNGEE. There are 15 residues in the CDR3. V was trimmed by 7 bases and J by 2 bases, leaving 17 bases between them.